The rows below give T cell receptor beta chains drawn from one sample of a study of T cells in Graves' hyperthyroidism and ophthalmopathy. In TCRdb, the multiplex PCR reads were re-called with MiXCR into one record per CDR3 protein. The table includes fewer than 550,000 distinct CDR3 sequences, around a sixth detected once. Specimen: blood. These receptors all stem from a woman younger than 30 with Graves' hyperthyroidism. The CDR3 runs from the conserved cysteine through the conserved F or W. A D gene is named only where the DNA matches it firmly. The size of a clone is reported for some rows only, either as once, few or many, or as a class for expanded clones.

j_call,v_call,d_call,clone_size,cdr3_nt,cdr3_aa
TRBJ1-5,TRBV6-1,.,many,TGTGCCAGCAGTGAGGCGACCGTCAGGCCCCAGCATTTT,CASSEATVRPQHF
TRBJ2-3,TRBV9,.,.,TGTGCCAGCAGCGTAGGTGGGGGGGCCCTCACAGATACGCAGTATTTT,CASSVGGGALTDTQYF
TRBJ2-1,TRBV12-3/TRBV12-4,TRBD2,.,TGTGCCAGCAGCCCTACTGGCGGGGGGTTCGATGGGCAGTTCTTC,CASSPTGGGFDGQFF
TRBJ2-7,TRBV2,.,many,TGTGCCAGCAACCTAGGGGGGCCCGACGAGCAGTACTTC,CASNLGGPDEQYF
TRBJ1-1,TRBV2,TRBD1,many,TGTGCCAGCAGTGAAGTTGCCCATCACACAGGGGCCACTGAAGCTTTCTTT,CASSEVAHHTGATEAFF
TRBJ1-1,TRBV11-2,TRBD1,many,TGTGCCAGCAGCTTAATAGGACAGGGGGCGGCGGACACTGAAGCTTTCTTT,CASSLIGQGAADTEAFF
TRBJ2-2,TRBV28,TRBD2,.,TGTGCCAGCAGGACCGGGGGTAGCGGGAGAACCGGGGAGCTGTTTTTT,CASRTGGSGRTGELFF
TRBJ2-1,TRBV18,TRBD2,.,TGTGCCAGCTCCAAGGGACTAGCGGGGGTCATCTCCTACAATGAGCAGTTCTTC,CASSKGLAGVISYNEQFF
TRBJ2-2,TRBV7-8,.,many,TGTGCCAGCAGCCGTGTTTGGTACACCGGGGAGCTGTTTTTT,CASSRVWYTGELFF
TRBJ2-2,TRBV5-1,.,many,TGCGCCAGCAGCACGGGACTGCAAACCGGGGAGCTGTTTTTT,CASSTGLQTGELFF
TRBJ2-7,TRBV6-2/TRBV6-3,.,.,TGTGCCAGCAGCCTTAGGGGAACGGAGCAGTACTTC,CASSLRGTEQYF
TRBJ2-7,TRBV20-1,.,many,TGCAGTGCTACCACGAGGGGATACGAGCAGTACTTC,CSATTRGYEQYF
TRBJ2-3,TRBV12-3/TRBV12-4,.,many,TGTGCCAGCAGCACACACCCGGTTAATACGCAGTATTTT,CASSTHPVNTQYF
TRBJ2-7,TRBV28,TRBD1,many,TGTGCCAGCAGTTCCCCTGGCCGGACAGGGGGCTCCTACGAGCAGTACTTC,CASSSPGRTGGSYEQYF
TRBJ2-3,TRBV3-1,TRBD2,few,TGTGCCAGCAGCCAAGATGTTAGCGGGAACACAGATACGCAGTATTTT,CASSQDVSGNTDTQYF
TRBJ1-5,TRBV28,.,many,TGTGCCAGCAGTTTTAGAGGGTCCGGCAATCAGCCCCAGCATTTT,CASSFRGSGNQPQHF
TRBJ1-4,TRBV11-2,.,many,TGTGCCAGCAGCCAGCGGGGGGGCGAGTTGGGAAAACTGTTTTTT,CASSQRGGELGKLFF
TRBJ2-7,TRBV9,.,many,TGTGCCAGCAGCGTAGAGAGCGATGGCGAGCAGTACTTC,CASSVESDGEQYF
TRBJ1-1,TRBV3-1,.,many,TGTGCCAGCAGGGGTGCTTGGGGGAAGAACACTGAAGCTTTCTTT,CASRGAWGKNTEAFF
TRBJ2-3,TRBV27,.,.,TGTGCCAGCAGTTTATCCATTGGGGATACGCAGTATTTT,CASSLSIGDTQYF
TRBJ1-2,TRBV24-1,.,.,TGTGCCACCAGTGGGGGGAACTATGGCTACACCTTC,CATSGGNYGYTF
TRBJ2-1,TRBV10-1,TRBD2,.,TGCGCCAGCAGTGAAAGTACTAGCGGGAATTTCCAGTTCTTC,CASSESTSGNFQFF
TRBJ1-2,TRBV5-5,.,once,TGTGCCAGCAGCTTCCTGACTGGGGCCTATGGCTACACCTTC,CASSFLTGAYGYTF